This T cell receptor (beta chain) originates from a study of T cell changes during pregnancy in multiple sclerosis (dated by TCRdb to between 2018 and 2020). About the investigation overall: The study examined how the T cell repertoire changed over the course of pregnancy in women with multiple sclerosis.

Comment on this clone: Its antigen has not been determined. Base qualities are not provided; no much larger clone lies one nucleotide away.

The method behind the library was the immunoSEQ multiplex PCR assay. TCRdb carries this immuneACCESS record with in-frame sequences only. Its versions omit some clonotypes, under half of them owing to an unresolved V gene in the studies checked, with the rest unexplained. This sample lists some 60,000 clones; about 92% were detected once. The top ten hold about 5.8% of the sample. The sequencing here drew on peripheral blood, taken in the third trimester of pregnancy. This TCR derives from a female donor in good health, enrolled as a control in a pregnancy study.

CDR3 region: CASRKASSGGAFEQYF. The DNA reads as follows: TGTGCCAGCAGGAAAGCTTCTAGCGGGGGGGCTTTCGAGCAGTACTTC. The rearranged segments are TRBV7-2 and TRBJ2-7; TRBD2 matches 12 bases in the middle. From V the trimming removes 6 bases and from J it removes 6 bases, while the gene matches leave 12 bases of the junction unaccounted for. According to the germline V gene, CDR1 reads SGHTA and CDR2 reads FQGNSA. The CDR3, cysteine through phenylalanine, is 16 amino acids long. The entry retains the CDR3 DNA only, 48 bases that are in frame from base 1.